This TCR beta chain is from a study of blood T cell repertoires in COVID-19. Those enrolled, adults aged roughly 18 to 100 years, came from about two dozen US areas. Cohorts were assigned according to the clinical history that participants reported. Looked up from germline, CDR1 is SGHVS and CDR2 is FQNEAQ. With 5 bases removed from V and 4 bases from J, the gap between germline ends came to 5 bases. The CDR3 contains 12 residues. Original processing notes: Estimation of nucleated cell counts relied on the amplification of reference gene primers. Libraries were prepared by immunoSEQ multiplex PCR; TCRdb keeps only in-frame clonotypes and omits some of them. V and J calls and clone size are copied from that table; D and trimming were computed from the DNA. The data hold 340,000 or so clones, with around 85% observed a single time.

The sequence came from a woman between 40 and 55 years old with acute COVID-19. V is TRBV7-8 and J is TRBJ1-4; D unresolved. What was sequenced was PBMCs or T cells enriched from blood (not recorded which). For the CDR3, the DNA is TGTGCCAGCAGCCCCATTAATGAAAAACTGTTTTTT. Its protein product is CASSPINEKLFF.